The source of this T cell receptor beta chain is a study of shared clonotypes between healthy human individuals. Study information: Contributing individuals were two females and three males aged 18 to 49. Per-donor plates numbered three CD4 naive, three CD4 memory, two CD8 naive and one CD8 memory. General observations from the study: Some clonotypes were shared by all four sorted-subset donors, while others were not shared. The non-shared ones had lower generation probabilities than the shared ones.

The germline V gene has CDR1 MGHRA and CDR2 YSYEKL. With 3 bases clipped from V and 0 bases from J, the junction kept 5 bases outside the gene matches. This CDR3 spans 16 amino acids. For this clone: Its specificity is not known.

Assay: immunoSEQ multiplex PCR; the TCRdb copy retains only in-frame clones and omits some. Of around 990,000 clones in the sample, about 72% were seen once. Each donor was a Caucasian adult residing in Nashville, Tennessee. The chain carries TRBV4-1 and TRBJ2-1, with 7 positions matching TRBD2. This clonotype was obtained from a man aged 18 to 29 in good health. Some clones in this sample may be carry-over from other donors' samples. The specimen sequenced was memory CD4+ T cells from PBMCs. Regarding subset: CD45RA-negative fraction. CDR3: CASSQSGARSYNEQFF. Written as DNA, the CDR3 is TGCGCCAGCAGCCAGAGCGGGGCTCGCTCCTACAATGAGCAGTTCTTC.